This passage covers 2 T cell receptor beta chains from one sample sequenced in a study of human T cells and chemical hapten exposure. TCRdb recomputed calls from the RACE reads with MiXCR, one row per CDR3 protein. There are about 64,000 distinct CDR3 sequences in the sample; approximately 11% occur only once, and 2% to 3% lies in the top ten. The time point: patch test 3, about 24 weeks after DPC sensitization. Treatment in this sample: therapeutic diphenylcyclopropenone sensitization with weekly scalp DPC. The source material was whole blood, sampled in connection with sensitization to the hapten diphenylcyclopropenone (DPC). The source is a woman aged 25 to 39 with alopecia areata. Some clones in this sample may be carry-over from other donors' samples.

The chain links TRBV25-1 to TRBJ1-2, with a weak D call TRBD1 (6 bases). Trimming cost V 7 bases and J 1 base, with 10 bases left between them. The CDR3 extends over 13 amino acids. Germline V lookup: CDR1 MGHDK, CDR2 SYGVNS. The CDR3 DNA sequence: TGTGCCAGCACCCTGGGACATAACTATGGCTACACCTTC. As protein: CASTLGHNYGYTF.

The rearrangement uses TRBV9 and TRBJ2-3; unclear D gene. This CDR3 comprises 12 residues. V dropped 0 bases and J dropped 4 bases, with 3 bases sitting between them. Germline CDR1 is SGDLS and CDR2 is YYNGEE. CDR3 loop: CASSVGPDTQYF. The CDR3 nucleotides are TGTGCCAGCAGCGTAGGACCAGATACGCAGTATTTT.